These 26 T cell receptor beta chains originate from one sample sequenced in a study of CD8 T cells in ankylosing spondylitis. In TCRdb, the 5' RACE reads were re-called with MiXCR into one record per CDR3 protein. The sample lists approximately 130,000 distinct CDR3 sequences, about 10% occurring once. The specimen sequenced was blood, either unsorted or a sorted T cell fraction (not recorded which). All receptors come from a female donor with ankylosing spondylitis or in good health (not recorded which).

This clonotype was seen many times. The rearrangement joins TRBV5-6 to TRBJ2-1; no firm D call. Trimming removed 2 bases at V and 5 bases at J, with 8 bases between. The CDR3 has 13 amino acids. Germline-derived CDR1 and CDR2 are SGHDT and YYEEEE. This CDR3 is CASSFVQNNEQFF. The CDR3 region has the DNA TGTGCCAGCAGCTTTGTACAGAACAATGAGCAGTTCTTC.

This clonotype was picked up many times. CDR3 sequence reads: CASTPRMGTGETQYF. The CDR3 DNA reads as TGTGCCAGCACCCCCAGGATGGGAACGGGGGAGACCCAGTACTTC. This chain links TRBV7-9 with TRBJ2-5; possible D gene TRBD2, 5 bases. CDR1 and CDR2 (germline): SEHNR, FQNEAQ (reference sequence). V was cut by 7 bases and J by 5 bases, with 20 bases left in between. This CDR3 has 15 residues.

V usage is TRBV5-5 and J usage is TRBJ2-7; 7 bases align to TRBD1. Trimming cost V 3 bases and J 1 base; bases outside gene matches: 7. CDR1 SGHKS and CDR2 YYEKEE come from the germline V gene (reference sequence). This CDR3 spans 15 amino acids. CDR3 in amino acids: CASSSVPGQSYEQYF. The CDR3 region has the DNA TGTGCCAGCAGCTCGGTGCCGGGACAGTCCTACGAGCAGTACTTC. The full variable domain, with the rest looked up from reference TRBV5-5 and TRBJ2-7, is DAGVTQSPTHLIKTRGQQVTLRCSPISGHKSVSWYQQVLGQGPQFIFQYYEKEERGRGNFPDRFSARQFPNYSSELNVNALLLGDSALYLCASSSVPGQSYEQYFGPGTRLTVT.

At least ten counts were recorded for this clonotype. This chain uses TRBV28 with TRBJ1-3; D is possibly TRBD1 (5 bases). Germline V CDR1 and CDR2: MDHEN, SYDVKM. Trimming pared 7 bases from V and 9 bases from J, leaving 19 bases between. This CDR3 is built from 14 residues. DNA for the CDR3: TGTGCCAGCACCATGGGACCGATTCCGGGCACCATATATTTT. This translates into CASTMGPIPGTIYF.

This clonotype was observed many times. The rearrangement uses TRBV20-1 and TRBJ2-1; 8 bases map to TRBD2. In germline, CDR1 is DFQATT, CDR2 SNEGSKA (reference sequence). J lost 4 bases, V lost 1 base, and 12 bases had no gene match. The CDR3 sequence is 17 residues long. The CDR3 nucleotides read TGCAGTGCTAGAGCGAGAGCGGGAGCGTCAATTTACAATGAGCAGTTCTTC. It encodes CSARARAGASIYNEQFF.

The sample holds many counts of this clonotype. The chain employs TRBV7-2 and TRBJ2-3, with D hard to call. This CDR3 spans 12 amino acids. V was shortened by 2 bases and J by 4 bases, with 4 bases between the two germline ends. Germline V gene lookup returns CDR1 SGHTA and CDR2 FQGNSA. CDR3 DNA: TGTGCCAGCAGCTTAATGTCAGATACGCAGTATTTT. Protein: CASSLMSDTQYF.

This clonotype was counted at least ten times. This sequence joins TRBV11-2 and TRBJ2-6, with D possibly TRBD1 on 5 matching bases. V lost 1 base to trimming and J lost 1 base, with 14 bases between them. Looked up from germline, CDR1 is SGHAT and CDR2 is FQNNGV. The CDR3 contains 18 residues. CDR3 bases: TGTGCCAGCAGCTTAGTTGGGCAGGGCCTGTCTGGGGCCAACGTCCTGACTTTC. Protein: CASSLVGQGLSGANVLTF.

The count of this clonotype is one. CDR3 sequence reads: CASRMSRSTDTQYF. CDR3 DNA: TGCGCCAGCAGAATGAGCCGTAGCACAGATACGCAGTATTTT. V gene TRBV5-1 combines with J gene TRBJ2-3; D not certain. The germline V gene encodes CDR1 SGHRS and CDR2 YFSETQ. V lost 5 bases and J lost 0, with 10 bases in between. The CDR3 sequence is 14 residues long.

This clonotype has ten or more counts. The V and J genes are TRBV20-1 and TRBJ2-7; 13 positions match TRBD2. V lost 4 bases, J lost 0 bases, and 3 bases stayed unmatched. CDR1 is DFQATT, CDR2 SNEGSKA, per germline (reference sequence). CDR3 length equals 15 residues. The CDR3 DNA is TGCAGTGCTACGGGACTAGCGGGACACTCCTACGAGCAGTACTTC. The encoded protein is CSATGLAGHSYEQYF.

This clonotype was counted at least ten times. The chain links TRBV20-1 to TRBJ1-5, with 7 positions matching TRBD1. Germline CDR1 DFQATT, CDR2 SNEGSKA (reference sequence). The CDR3 totals 16 residues. J was trimmed by 0 bases and V by 3 bases; bases with no gene match: 8. Here the CDR3 reads CSAREGAYGSNQPQHF. As DNA, the CDR3 is TGCAGTGCTAGGGAGGGGGCTTATGGTAGCAATCAGCCCCAGCATTTT.

This clonotype was seen at least ten times. The J gene is TRBJ2-1, the V gene TRBV9; D is uncertain. The V and J ends lost 1 base and 0 bases respectively, with 8 bases between them. CDR3 length: 15 amino acids. The germline V gene encodes CDR1 SGDLS and CDR2 YYNGEE. As DNA, the CDR3 is TGTGCCAGCAGCGTATATGGTCTCTCCTACAATGAGCAGTTCTTC. It specifies CASSVYGLSYNEQFF.

This clonotype turned up a few times. The V and J genes are TRBV18 and TRBJ2-7; 9 bases match TRBD2. V was pared by 0 bases and J by 3 bases, with 6 bases of the junction left unmatched. The V gene's germline CDR1 is KGHSH and CDR2 LQKENI. This CDR3 comprises 16 residues. CDR3 DNA: TGTGCCAGCTCACCACCGGCTAGCGGGGACAACTACGAGCAGTACTTC. Its protein is CASSPPASGDNYEQYF. The full variable domain, completed using reference TRBV18 and TRBJ2-7, is NAGVMQNPRHLVRRRGQEARLRCSPMKGHSHVYWYRQLPEEGLKFMVYLQKENIIDESGMPKERFSAEFPKEGPSILRIQQVVRGDSAAYFCASSPPASGDNYEQYFGPGTRLTVT.

This clonotype has at least ten counts. The CDR3 reads CSVEGYSSYEQYF. The DNA for the CDR3 is TGCAGCGTTGAAGGGTATAGCTCCTACGAGCAGTACTTC. The J gene is TRBJ2-7, the V gene TRBV29-1; D ambiguous. The CDR3 totals 13 residues. Trimming removed 1 base at V and 0 bases at J, with 7 bases between. The germline CDR1 and CDR2 sequences are SQVTM and ANQGSEA.

In this sample, this clonotype turned up many times. The rearrangement uses TRBV20-1 and TRBJ1-5; a possible D gene is TRBD1 (6 bases). The ends were cut back, 0 bases at V and 2 bases at J, with 14 bases in the middle. The CDR3 totals 16 residues. Per germline, CDR1 DFQATT and CDR2 SNEGSKA (reference sequence). The CDR3 reads CSAREQGPGGNQPQHF. The DNA of the CDR3 is TGCAGTGCTAGAGAACAGGGACCGGGGGGCAATCAGCCCCAGCATTTT.

This clonotype occurred many times. The chain recombines TRBV2 with TRBJ2-1, with TRBD2 matching 11 bases. This CDR3 is built from 15 residues. The V and J ends lost 1 base and 7 bases, in that order; junction bases with no gene match: 3. Germline V gene data show CDR1 as SNHLY and CDR2 as FYNNEI. The CDR3 loop reads CASSEELAGGNEQFF. Here the CDR3 DNA reads TGTGCCAGCAGTGAAGAGCTAGCGGGGGGTAATGAGCAGTTCTTC.

In this sample, this clonotype turned up many times. The chain carries TRBV10-2 and TRBJ1-6; a weak D match, TRBD1 (5 bases). CDR1 and CDR2 (germline): WSHSY, SAAADI. V was shortened by 8 bases and J by 2 bases, with 10 bases between the two germline ends. The CDR3 sequence is 14 residues long. DNA for the CDR3: TGCGCCAGCCTCAGGGAACCCTATAATTCACCCCTCCACTTT. Its translation: CASLREPYNSPLHF.

The table lists this clonotype with many counts. At one boundary the junction diverges from the germline segment, which might be a read error. V usage is TRBV13 and J usage is TRBJ2-1, with D tentatively TRBD2 (6 bases). The germline V gene has CDR1 PRHDT and CDR2 FYEKMQ (reference sequence). CDR3 size: 14 residues. The CDR3: CASTSGTAYNGQFF. The CDR3 nucleotides read TGTGCCAGCACTTCCGGGACTGCCTACAATGGGCAGTTCTTC.

This clonotype was counted ten times or more. The chain carries TRBV5-1 and TRBJ2-3, with D tentatively TRBD2 (6 bases). CDR3 length equals 16 residues. The germline V and J ends were trimmed by 2 bases and 2 bases, with 15 bases remaining between them. Per germline, CDR1 SGHRS and CDR2 YFSETQ. The DNA of the CDR3 is TGCGCCAGCAGCTTCCTCGGAGGGGTCGCCACAGATACGCAGTATTTT. Residues: CASSFLGGVATDTQYF.

This clonotype has ten or more counts. V usage is TRBV14 and J usage is TRBJ2-2; the match to TRBD2 covers 13 bases. Trimming removed 6 bases from V and 7 bases from J; junction bases left unmatched: 5. The CDR3 runs 15 residues. Germline V gene data show CDR1 as SGHDN and CDR2 as FVKESK. The CDR3 reads CASSGLAGVNGELFF. The DNA for the CDR3 is TGTGCCAGCAGTGGACTAGCGGGAGTTAACGGGGAGCTGTTTTTT. Variable domain in full (rest from reference TRBV14 and TRBJ2-2): EAGVTQFPSHSVIEKGQTVTLRCDPISGHDNLYWYRRVMGKEIKFLLHFVKESKQDESGMPNNRFLAERTGGTYSTLKVQPAELEDSGVYFCASSGLAGVNGELFFGEGSRLTVL.

In this sample, this clonotype turned up many times. J is TRBJ1-4 and V is TRBV28; no definite D call. CDR1 and CDR2 (germline): MDHEN, SYDVKM. V shed 5 bases and J shed 8 bases, with 12 bases lying between them. The CDR3 totals 13 residues. DNA of the CDR3: TGTGCCAGCAGTCTCGTACGTGGAGAAAAACTGTTTTTT. Translated, it gives CASSLVRGEKLFF.

This clonotype was found many times. J is TRBJ2-1 and V is TRBV5-1, with 8 bases aligning to TRBD2. J lost 8 bases, V lost 0 bases, and 4 bases had no gene match. Germline CDR1 SGHRS, CDR2 YFSETQ. The CDR3 contains 14 residues. The CDR3 protein is CASSLAPGGDEQFF. The CDR3 DNA is TGCGCCAGCAGCTTGGCACCCGGGGGGGATGAGCAGTTCTTC. Using reference TRBV5-1 and TRBJ2-1 for the parts outside the CDR3, the full variable domain is KAGVTQTPRYLIKTRGQQVTLSCSPISGHRSVSWYQQTPGQGLQFLFEYFSETQRNKGNFPGRFSGRQFSNSRSEMNVSTLELGDSALYLCASSLAPGGDEQFFGPGTRLTVL.

This clonotype was seen repeatedly, ten times or more. The chain combines TRBV10-2 with TRBJ1-1; D remains ambiguous. Germline V gives CDR1 WSHSY, CDR2 SAAADI. This CDR3 spans 13 amino acids. V was cut by 3 bases and J by 5 bases, with 10 bases left in between. Here the CDR3 reads CASSESEVTEAFF. CDR3 coding DNA: TGCGCCAGCAGTGAATCGGAAGTAACTGAAGCTTTCTTT.

This clonotype was counted many times. The chain uses TRBV24-1 and TRBJ2-5; 7 nucleotides align to TRBD1. CDR3 length: 15 residues. The germline V gene encodes CDR1 KGHDR and CDR2 SFDVKD. J gave up 1 base and V 3 bases, and 4 bases lay outside the gene matches. The CDR3 region has the DNA TGTGCCACCAGTGATCGACAGGGCCCCCAAGAGACCCAGTACTTC. Residues: CATSDRQGPQETQYF.

As concerns this clonotype: This sequence may be a read error, since a much larger clone differs from it by one base. The limits of the CDR3 on the DNA are not certain, so only TCRdb's listed CDR3 is given. This chain joins TRBV3-1 and TRBJ1-2. Germline V gene data show CDR1 as LGHDT and CDR2 as YNNKEL (reference sequence). The CDR3 extends over 15 residues, inclusive of both ends. The CDR3 region is CASCQSTSGSYGYTF.

The table lists this clonotype with many counts. The chain links TRBV20-1 to TRBJ1-2, with a weak D call TRBD1 (6 bases). V was pared by 0 bases and J by 6 bases, with 14 bases between. CDR1 and CDR2 from the germline V gene are DFQATT and SNEGSKA (reference sequence). The CDR3 runs to 14 residues. The DNA of the CDR3 is TGCAGTGCTAGAGATCAGGGGCTTTATGATGGCTACACCTTC. The encoded protein is CSARDQGLYDGYTF.

This clonotype was seen many times. V is TRBV19 and J is TRBJ2-2, with 7 positions matching TRBD2. The CDR3 is 14 amino acids. The V gene's germline CDR1 is LNHDA and CDR2 SQIVND (reference sequence). J was trimmed by 4 bases and V by 10 bases; bases with no gene match: 9. CDR3 nucleotide sequence: TGTGCCACTCAACCAGCGGGACTCACCGGGGAGCTGTTTTTT. Its protein product is CATQPAGLTGELFF.